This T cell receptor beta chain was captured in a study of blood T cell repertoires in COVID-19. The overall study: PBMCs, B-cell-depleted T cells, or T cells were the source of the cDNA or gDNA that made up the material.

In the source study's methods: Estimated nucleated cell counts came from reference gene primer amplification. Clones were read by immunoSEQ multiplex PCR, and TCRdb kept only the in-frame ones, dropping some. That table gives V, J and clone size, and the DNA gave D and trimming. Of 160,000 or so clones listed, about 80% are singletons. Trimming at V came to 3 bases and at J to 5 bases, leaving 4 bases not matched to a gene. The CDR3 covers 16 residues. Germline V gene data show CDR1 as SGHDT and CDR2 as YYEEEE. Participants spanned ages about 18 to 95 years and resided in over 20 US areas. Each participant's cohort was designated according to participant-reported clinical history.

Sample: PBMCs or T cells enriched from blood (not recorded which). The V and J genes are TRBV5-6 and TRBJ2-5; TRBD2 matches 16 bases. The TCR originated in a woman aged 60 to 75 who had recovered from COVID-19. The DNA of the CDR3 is TGTGCCAGCAGCTGGGGACTAGCGGGGGGGCTCGAGACCCAGTACTTC. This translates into CASSWGLAGGLETQYF. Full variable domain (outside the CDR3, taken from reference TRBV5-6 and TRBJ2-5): DAGVTQSPTHLIKTRGQQVTLRCSPKSGHDTVSWYQQALGQGPQFIFQYYEEEERQRGNFPDRFSGHQFPNYSSELNVNALLLGDSALYLCASSWGLAGGLETQYFGPGTRLLVL.